This TCR beta chain was identified in a study of cytomegalovirus exposure and HLA in healthy donors. Concerning this clone: No antigen is known for it.

Study conclusions and caveats: Cytomegalovirus-associated status was assigned to some 160 TCR beta chains. Some public TCRs appeared in many individuals, while most sequences were rare. Follow-up analysis seemed to connect common viral pathogens with several of the most significant clusters identified. Prior analysis indicated that the majority of TCR beta V segments exhibited productivity approximately 87% or approximately 30% of the time.

Deletions cut 9 bases from V and 5 bases from J, with 16 bases between. The CDR3 has 13 residues. From germline, CDR1 is LNHDA and CDR2 SQIVND (reference sequence). With 60 Vbeta and 13 Jbeta primers, the PCR was carried out. Generated by immunoSEQ multiplex PCR, the TCRdb table keeps only in-frame clones and is missing some. The table shows 100,000 or so clones, with 79% occurring only once. The clonotype comes from a female donor in good health and CMV-seropositive. Sequenced sample: PBMCs. V is TRBV19 and J is TRBJ1-2; D remains ambiguous. The CDR3 nucleotides are TGTGCCAGCCTTCGGGATCGGGATTATGGCTACACCTTC. Amino acid sequence: CASLRDRDYGYTF.